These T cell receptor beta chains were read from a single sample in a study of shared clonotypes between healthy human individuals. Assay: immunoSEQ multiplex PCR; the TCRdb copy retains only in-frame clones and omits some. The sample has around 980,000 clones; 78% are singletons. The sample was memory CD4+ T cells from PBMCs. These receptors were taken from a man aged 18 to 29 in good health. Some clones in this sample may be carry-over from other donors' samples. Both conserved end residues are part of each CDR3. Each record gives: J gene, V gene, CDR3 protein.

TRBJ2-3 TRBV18 CASSPSRETDTQYF
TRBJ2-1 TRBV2 CASRVQSGTPNEQFF
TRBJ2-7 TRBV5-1 CASSPRASLSYEQYF
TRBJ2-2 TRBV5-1 CASSPSVAGAGELFF
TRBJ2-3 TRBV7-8 CASSSGGWRPTDTQYF
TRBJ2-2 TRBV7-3 CASSRKPSGRAGELFF
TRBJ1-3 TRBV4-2 CASSQIEDGLSGNTIYF
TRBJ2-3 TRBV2 CASSDHQAGRTDTQYF
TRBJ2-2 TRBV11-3 CASSPVAGGPKTGELFF
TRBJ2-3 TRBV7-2 CASSQLAGLITDTQYF
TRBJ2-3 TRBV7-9 CASSFSWEGGTDTQYF
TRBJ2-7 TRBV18 CASSHTLYEQYF
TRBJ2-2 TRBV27 CASSGGLAGATGELFF
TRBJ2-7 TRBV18 CASSPQGWDEQYF
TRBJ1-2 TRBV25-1 CASGPRWVDYGYTF